The 17 T cell receptor beta chains given below trace back to one sample, sequenced in a study of siplizumab effects on memory and regulatory T cells. The assay was immunoSEQ multiplex PCR, and TCRdb's table has in-frame clones only and misses some. The table has more than 90,000 clones, about 95% seen once. The sequencing input was non-Treg CD4+ T cells sorted from blood. The receptor source for this set is a human donor in good health.

The chain is built from TRBV7-8 and TRBJ2-5, with TRBD2 matching 7 bases. Germline trimming cut 5 bases from V and 5 bases from J; bases unmatched to any gene: 2. The CDR3 consists of 12 residues. Germline V gives CDR1 SGHVS, CDR2 FQNEAQ. CDR3: CASSRGGETQYF. The CDR3 DNA sequence: TGTGCCAGCAGCCGGGGAGGGGAGACCCAGTACTTC.

The chain recombines TRBV30 with TRBJ2-2, with 11 positions matching TRBD2. This CDR3 spans 17 amino acids. The germline V gene encodes CDR1 GTSNPN and CDR2 SVGIG (reference sequence). The junction had 13 bases not matched to a gene; V was cut back by 3 bases and J by 7 bases. CDR3 region: CAWSPRLAGGPSGELFF. CDR3 sequence (DNA): TGTGCCTGGAGCCCCCGGTTAGCGGGAGGGCCTAGCGGGGAGCTGTTTTTT. Complete variable domain (other parts from reference TRBV30 and TRBJ2-2): SQTIHQWPATLVQPVGSPLSLECTVEGTSNPNLYWYRQAAGRGLQLLFYSVGIGQISSEVPQNLSASRPQDRQFILSSKKLLLSDSGFYLCAWSPRLAGGPSGELFFGEGSRLTVL.

The genes are TRBV4-1 and TRBJ2-3; 7 nucleotides line up with TRBD1. The CDR3 has 14 residues. The V gene's germline CDR1 is MGHRA and CDR2 YSYEKL. J gave up 3 bases and V 6 bases, and 6 bases lay outside the gene matches. CDR3 bases: TGCGCCAGCAGTAGACAGGGTACGACAGATACGCAGTATTTT. Its translation: CASSRQGTTDTQYF.

This rearrangement joins TRBV5-1 to TRBJ2-3; 8 nucleotides agree with TRBD1. Germline CDR1 and CDR2: SGHRS and YFSETQ. The CDR3 contains 15 residues. V shed 0 bases and J 5 bases; nucleotides not matched to a gene: 5. CDR3 in amino acids: CASSLGQGSVDTQYF. CDR3 DNA sequence: TGCGCCAGCAGCTTGGGACAGGGGTCGGTAGATACGCAGTATTTT.

The rearrangement uses TRBV9 and TRBJ1-1; D ambiguous. Germline-derived CDR1 and CDR2 are SGDLS and YYNGEE. The CDR3 runs to 14 residues. Trimming pared 0 bases from V and 1 base from J, leaving 7 bases between. Here the CDR3 DNA reads TGTGCCAGCAGCGTAGGGAGAGCGAACACTGAAGCTTTCTTT. The encoded protein is CASSVGRANTEAFF.

V is TRBV7-6 and J is TRBJ2-2; the D gene is possibly TRBD1 (6 bases). Germline V gene lookup returns CDR1 SGHVS and CDR2 FNYEAQ. V lost 4 bases to trimming and J lost 7 bases, with 10 bases between them. The CDR3 spans 13 residues. This CDR3 is CASSSTGIGELFF. CDR3 DNA: TGTGCCAGCAGCTCTACAGGGATCGGGGAGCTGTTTTTT.

V and J are TRBV5-1 and TRBJ2-2, with 7 bases fitting TRBD2. Germline V lookup: CDR1 SGHRS, CDR2 YFSETQ. V lost 9 bases, J lost 0 bases, and 8 bases stayed unmatched. The CDR3 is 15 residues long. The DNA for the CDR3 is TGCGCCACCTCCTCGGGGGGTACGAACACCGGGGAGCTGTTTTTT. Translating it yields CATSSGGTNTGELFF. Full variable domain (outside the CDR3, taken from reference TRBV5-1 and TRBJ2-2): KAGVTQTPRYLIKTRGQQVTLSCSPISGHRSVSWYQQTPGQGLQFLFEYFSETQRNKGNFPGRFSGRQFSNSRSEMNVSTLELGDSALYLCATSSGGTNTGELFFGEGSRLTVL.

The chain has TRBV7-9 and TRBJ2-1; TRBD1 aligns across 7 bases. Germline CDR1 reads SEHNR; CDR2 reads FQNEAQ (reference sequence). This CDR3 comprises 15 residues. After removal of 3 bases from V and 9 bases from J, the junction contained 11 bases not matched to a gene. The CDR3 DNA reads TGTGCCAGCAGCTTCCTAGGGGGCCTTTCGTCTGAGCAGTTCTTC. Protein sequence: CASSFLGGLSSEQFF.

The V call is TRBV28, the J call TRBJ2-5, with 10 nucleotides matching TRBD2. CDR1 and CDR2 (germline): MDHEN, SYDVKM. J gave up 3 bases and V 5 bases, and 15 bases lay outside the gene matches. CDR3 length equals 18 residues. In nucleotides, the CDR3 is TGTGCCAGCAGTCCCGCCCCCGGGCTAGCGGGAGTAAAAGAGACCCAGTACTTC. This codes for CASSPAPGLAGVKETQYF.

The rearrangement uses TRBV15 and TRBJ1-5; D gene unclear. Germline-derived CDR1 and CDR2 are LNHNV and YYDKDF (reference sequence). Deletions cut 0 bases from V and 0 bases from J, with 12 bases between. CDR3 length equals 17 residues. The CDR3 here is CATSRDRYGLSNQPQHF. For the CDR3, the DNA is TGTGCCACCAGCAGAGATCGTTACGGACTTAGCAATCAGCCCCAGCATTTT.

Notes on this clone: At one of its ends the junction is not consistent with the germline gene, which may arise from a read error. The rearrangement joins TRBV5-4 to TRBJ1-2; D uncertain. The CDR3 loop spans 14 amino acids. CDR1 SGHNT and CDR2 YYREEE come from the germline V gene (reference sequence). The CDR3 sequence is CASSLPRGNSGYTF. The DNA for the CDR3 is TGTGCCAGCAGCCTCCCTCGGGGAAACTCTGGCTACACCTTC.

The J gene is TRBJ1-5, the V gene TRBV19; no clear D gene. CDR1 is LNHDA and CDR2 is SQIVND in the germline V gene (reference sequence). The CDR3 runs 19 residues. Trimming shortened V by 9 bases and J by 1 base, and 28 bases separated the two germline ends. The CDR3 loop is CASTGGRQLNEISNQPQHF. The DNA of the CDR3 is TGTGCCAGCACCGGAGGTCGTCAGTTGAATGAGATCAGCAATCAGCCCCAGCATTTT. The full variable domain, in which reference TRBV19 and TRBJ1-5 provide the parts outside the CDR3, is DGGITQSPKYLFRKEGQNVTLSCEQNLNHDAMYWYRQDPGQGLRLIYYSQIVNDFQKGDIAEGYSVSREKKESFPLTVTSAQKNPTAFYLCASTGGRQLNEISNQPQHFGDGTRLSIL.

This clone was found once. The chain joins TRBV11-3 to TRBJ2-3; weak D call: TRBD1 (5 bases). Trimming cost V 5 bases and J 4 bases, with 19 bases left between them. The CDR3 is 16 residues long. The germline V gene encodes CDR1 SGHNT and CDR2 YENEEA. As DNA, the CDR3 is TGTGCCAGCAGCAAGGGGCTAGGAGTAGGTGCAGATACGCAGTATTTT. Encoded protein: CASSKGLGVGADTQYF.

The J gene is TRBJ2-7, the V gene TRBV2, with D tentatively TRBD1 (6 bases). This CDR3 contains 14 residues. Germline loops: CDR1 SNHLY, CDR2 FYNNEI. V lost 11 bases and J 5 bases, leaving 22 bases between the germline ends. The CDR3 DNA follows: TGTGCCTTGGGGCTTGGAGACAGGATCAACGAGCAGTACTTC. It specifies CALGLGDRINEQYF.

In its sample, this clone was seen once. The chain carries TRBV15 and TRBJ2-7, with D tentatively TRBD1 or TRBD2 (6 bases each). V shed 1 base and J shed 0 bases, with 10 bases lying between them. This CDR3 is built from 15 residues. Germline CDR1 LNHNV, CDR2 YYDKDF (reference sequence). The DNA of the CDR3 is TGTGCCACCAGCAGAGCCTCGGGGGCCTCCTACGAGCAGTACTTC. Translating gives CATSRASGASYEQYF.

The chain joins TRBV7-6 to TRBJ2-7; D is undetermined. The germline V gene encodes CDR1 SGHVS and CDR2 FNYEAQ. The CDR3 contains 13 residues. V was shortened by 1 base and J by 3 bases, with 7 bases between the two germline ends. The CDR3: CASSLGELYEQYF. CDR3 nucleotides: TGTGCCAGCAGCTTAGGGGAACTCTACGAGCAGTACTTC.

V is TRBV9 and J is TRBJ2-7, with no clear D. The CDR3 consists of 14 residues. With 0 bases removed from V and 2 bases from J, the gap between germline ends came to 9 bases. The V gene's germline CDR1 is SGDLS and CDR2 YYNGEE. This CDR3 is CASSVGPETYEQYF. CDR3 DNA: TGTGCCAGCAGCGTAGGTCCAGAAACCTACGAGCAGTACTTC. The full variable domain, completed using reference TRBV9 and TRBJ2-7, is DSGVTQTPKHLITATGQRVTLRCSPRSGDLSVYWYQQSLDQGLQFLIQYYNGEERAKGNILERFSAQQFPDLHSELNLSSLELGDSALYFCASSVGPETYEQYFGPGTRLTVT.